These 26 T cell receptor beta chains came from one sample sequenced in a study of blood T cell repertoires in COVID-19. Method: immunoSEQ multiplex PCR; TCRdb's copy keeps in-frame clones and lacks some. The repertoire holds about 31,000 clones, with approximately 86% as singletons. Material: peripheral blood. These receptors came from a man aged 60 to 75 with COVID-19, enrolled during active disease.

The rearrangement links TRBV29-1 to TRBJ1-1, with 7 nucleotides matching TRBD1. This CDR3 comprises 14 residues. Germline CDR1 reads SQVTM; CDR2 reads ANQGSEA. Trimming cost V 1 base and J 8 bases; bases outside gene matches: 10. The CDR3 loop is CSVEAGDSPHEAFF. CDR3 DNA sequence: TGCAGCGTTGAAGCCGGGGACAGCCCGCACGAAGCTTTCTTT.

V usage is TRBV28 and J usage is TRBJ1-2; no firm D call. The CDR3 loop spans 13 amino acids. Germline CDR1 is MDHEN and CDR2 is SYDVKM. With 7 bases removed from V and 7 bases from J, the gap between germline ends came to 16 bases. CDR3: CASTARRGIGYTF. The CDR3 DNA reads as TGTGCCAGCACCGCTCGGCGGGGAATTGGCTACACCTTC.

This chain uses TRBV6-5 with TRBJ1-1; D is possibly TRBD1 (6 bases). This CDR3 spans 14 amino acids. V lost 6 bases, J lost 5 bases, and 16 bases lay in between. Germline values: CDR1 MNHEY, CDR2 SVGAGI. The CDR3 DNA reads as TGTGCCAGCAGCGGCGGGGGGGCGCGAACTGAAGCTTTCTTT. It yields the protein CASSGGGARTEAFF.

The chain recombines TRBV2 with TRBJ1-5; D is uncertain. The V end was cut by 1 base, the J end by 4 bases, with 8 bases between. This CDR3 contains 14 residues. Germline loops: CDR1 SNHLY, CDR2 FYNNEI. The DNA of the CDR3 is TGTGCCAGCAGTGAAGGGGAGTGGAATCAGCCCCAGCATTTT. It encodes CASSEGEWNQPQHF.

This clone has only a few counts. This chain links TRBV19 with TRBJ1-1; the D is unclear. Germline V lookup: CDR1 LNHDA, CDR2 SQIVND (reference sequence). There are 13 residues in the CDR3. The V gene lost 6 bases and the J gene lost 0 bases, with 8 bases spanning the gap. The CDR3 protein is CASSELLNTEAFF. The CDR3 nucleotides are TGTGCCAGTAGCGAACTGCTGAACACTGAAGCTTTCTTT.

The V and J genes are TRBV7-8 and TRBJ1-2; D not certain. V was pared by 2 bases and J by 8 bases, with 9 bases between. The CDR3 totals 12 residues. Germline loops: CDR1 SGHVS, CDR2 FQNEAQ. CDR3 protein: CASSLNSLGYTF. CDR3 DNA: TGTGCCAGCAGCTTAAACAGCTTAGGCTACACCTTC.

The chain uses TRBV4-1 and TRBJ1-2; a possible D gene is TRBD1 (5 bases). Germline V lookup: CDR1 MGHRA, CDR2 YSYEKL. The CDR3 extends over 18 amino acids. Trimming stripped 2 bases from V and 3 bases from J, with 22 bases between. CDR3 sequence reads: CASSQLIYRRTADYGYTF. In DNA, the CDR3 is TGCGCCAGCAGCCAATTAATCTACAGGCGAACGGCGGACTATGGCTACACCTTC.

The sample holds one count of this clone. This chain links TRBV7-9 with TRBJ2-5, with 8 nucleotides matching TRBD2. V lost 7 bases to trimming and J lost 4 bases; unmatched junction nucleotides: 5. This CDR3 comprises 13 residues. Germline-derived CDR1 and CDR2 are SEHNR and FQNEAQ (reference sequence). The CDR3, as DNA: TGTGCCAGCACCGATCGGGGGGGAGAGACCCAGTACTTC. Protein: CASTDRGGETQYF.

This rearrangement joins TRBV25-1 to TRBJ1-2; 7 nucleotides line up with TRBD1. Germline loops: CDR1 MGHDK, CDR2 SYGVNS. The CDR3 contains 15 residues. V shed 5 bases and J 6 bases; nucleotides not matched to a gene: 12. The CDR3, as DNA: TGTGCCAGCAGTAAGACCGGGACAGCTTATCATGGCTACACCTTC. This gives the protein CASSKTGTAYHGYTF.

This chain joins TRBV30 and TRBJ2-7; TRBD2 is a possible D gene (5 bases). Trimming left V 0 bases short and J 4 bases short, with 19 bases between. The CDR3 extends over 16 amino acids. CDR1 is GTSNPN, CDR2 SVGIG, per germline (reference sequence). The CDR3 protein is CAWSVSGSAKSYEQYF. The CDR3 DNA sequence: TGTGCCTGGAGTGTATCTGGTAGCGCCAAGAGTTACGAGCAGTACTTC.

The chain couples TRBV7-2 to TRBJ2-7; 8 bases map to TRBD2. V lost 5 bases, J lost 3 bases, and 9 bases stayed unmatched. CDR1 is SGHTA, CDR2 FQGNSA, per germline. CDR3 length equals 15 residues. The CDR3 coding sequence is TGTGCCAGCAGCCAATCCGGGACTAGAGGCTACGAGCAGTACTTC. Protein sequence: CASSQSGTRGYEQYF.

The chain carries TRBV3-1 (or the pseudogene TRBV3-2) and TRBJ2-1; TRBD2 matches 15 bases. The V segment lost 4 bases and the J segment 8 bases; nucleotides outside the gene matches: 6. CDR3 length: 16 amino acids. CDR1 is LGHDT and CDR2 is YNNKEL in the germline V gene (reference sequence). The CDR3 DNA is TGTGCCAGCAGCCCGAGGACTAGCGGGAGGGGAGATGAGCAGTTCTTC. Protein sequence: CASSPRTSGRGDEQFF.

This sequence joins TRBV2 and TRBJ1-6, with D possibly matching TRBD1 (5 bases). This CDR3 has 13 residues. With 8 bases removed from V and 8 bases from J, the gap between germline ends came to 13 bases. Germline CDR1 and CDR2: SNHLY and FYNNEI. Here the CDR3 DNA reads TGTGCCAGCCTTGCAGGGATGGATTCACCCCTCCACTTT. This codes for CASLAGMDSPLHF.

This rearrangement joins TRBV11-3 to TRBJ2-1; TRBD2 matches 9 bases. Germline V gene data show CDR1 as SGHNT and CDR2 as YENEEA. The V gene end was trimmed by 4 bases and the J gene end by 5 bases; junction bases not matched to a gene: 6. This CDR3 region has 15 residues. DNA of the CDR3: TGTGCCAGCAGCTGGACTAGCGTTACCAACAATGAGCAGTTCTTC. Translation: CASSWTSVTNNEQFF.

This clone was found a few times. V gene TRBV6-6 combines with J gene TRBJ1-2; D ambiguous. CDR1 and CDR2 from the germline V gene are MNHNY and SVGAGI (reference sequence). Trimming removed 5 bases from V and 8 bases from J, with 15 bases in between. The CDR3 consists of 13 residues. The DNA for the CDR3 is TGTGCCAGCAGTCCACCGGGAGGCATGGGCTACACCTTC. This codes for CASSPPGGMGYTF.

The chain couples TRBV5-4 to TRBJ1-2; TRBD1 is a possible D gene (6 bases). The germline V and J ends were trimmed by 0 bases and 8 bases, with 14 bases remaining between them. The CDR3 is 14 residues long. The germline V gene has CDR1 SGHNT and CDR2 YYREEE (reference sequence). The chain's CDR3 is CASSLGTATKGYTF. CDR3 bases: TGTGCCAGCAGCTTGGGGACAGCCACCAAGGGCTACACCTTC. The full variable domain, completed using reference TRBV5-4 and TRBJ1-2, is ETGVTQSPTHLIKTRGQQVTLRCSSQSGHNTVSWYQQALGQGPQFIFQYYREEENGRGNFPPRFSGLQFPNYSSELNVNALELDDSALYLCASSLGTATKGYTFGSGTRLTVV.

V gene TRBV18 combines with J gene TRBJ1-3; D is ambiguous. The germline gives CDR1 KGHSH, CDR2 LQKENI. The CDR3 covers 17 residues. V was trimmed by 2 bases and J by 0 bases, leaving 14 bases between them. This CDR3 is CASSPWNDLRSGNTIYF. The CDR3 nucleotides are TGTGCCAGCTCACCATGGAATGACTTACGCTCTGGAAACACCATATATTTT.

A single count supports this clone. The CDR3 is CATSPDSFQETQYF. Written as DNA, the CDR3 is TGTGCCACCAGCCCAGACAGTTTCCAAGAGACCCAGTACTTC. The chain has TRBV24-1 and TRBJ2-5; possible D gene TRBD1, 5 bases. The V gene lost 7 bases and the J gene lost 1 base, with 12 bases spanning the gap. The V gene's germline CDR1 is KGHDR and CDR2 SFDVKD. There are 14 residues in the CDR3.

V and J are TRBV11-2 and TRBJ1-2; D unresolved. V lost 6 bases and J 8 bases, leaving 19 bases between the germline ends. CDR1 is SGHAT and CDR2 is FQNNGV in the germline V gene. The CDR3 extends over 14 amino acids. The CDR3 sequence is CASSPGVTFYGYTF. The DNA of the CDR3 is TGTGCCAGCAGTCCCGGGGTAACGTTCTACGGCTACACCTTC. Full variable domain (remainder filled in from reference TRBV11-2 and TRBJ1-2): EAGVAQSPRYKIIEKRQSVAFWCNPISGHATLYWYQQILGQGPKLLIQFQNNGVVDDSQLPKDRFSAERLKGVDSTLKIQPAKLEDSAVYLCASSPGVTFYGYTFGSGTRLTVV.

The chain is built from TRBV28 and TRBJ2-1; 11 nucleotides line up with TRBD2. The V gene's germline CDR1 is MDHEN and CDR2 SYDVKM. J was trimmed by 16 bases and V by 5 bases; bases with no gene match: 7. This CDR3 spans 12 amino acids. Written as DNA, the CDR3 is TGTGCCAGCAGTATAACTAGCGGGAGTAGTTTCTTC. Protein sequence: CASSITSGSSFF.

The CDR3 bases are TGTGCCACCAGCAGAGATCTGGGCGAAGAGACCCAGTACTTC. Translated: CATSRDLGEETQYF. V is TRBV15 and J is TRBJ2-5; no reliable D call. Deletions cut 0 bases from V and 3 bases from J, with 8 bases between. The CDR3 contains 14 residues. CDR1 and CDR2 from the germline V gene are LNHNV and YYDKDF (reference sequence).

This chain joins TRBV9 and TRBJ1-1; D might be TRBD1 (5 bases). The CDR3 spans 13 residues. V lost 2 bases to trimming and J lost 5 bases, with 10 bases between them. Per germline, CDR1 SGDLS and CDR2 YYNGEE. As DNA, the CDR3 is TGTGCCAGCAGCGTCCAGGGTCAAACTGAAGCTTTCTTT. It translates to CASSVQGQTEAFF.

This chain joins TRBV10-1 and TRBJ2-1; weak D call: TRBD2 (6 bases). V lost 5 bases to trimming and J lost 9 bases, with 14 bases between them. Germline assignment: CDR1 WNHNN and CDR2 SYGVQD (reference sequence). This CDR3 is built from 13 residues. CDR3 DNA: TGCGCCAGCAGTCCGGGGGAAGGCGGTGAGCAGTTCTTC. As protein: CASSPGEGGEQFF.

This chain uses TRBV27 with TRBJ2-3; tentatively, D is TRBD2 (5 bases). Per germline, CDR1 MNHEY and CDR2 SMNVEV (reference sequence). V lost 2 bases and J lost 2, with 11 bases in between. CDR3 length: 15 amino acids. CDR3 region: CASSLTGRPTDTQYF. DNA of the CDR3: TGTGCCAGCAGTTTAACGGGGAGACCCACAGATACGCAGTATTTT.

The rearrangement uses TRBV30 and TRBJ2-5, with 11 positions matching TRBD1. Germline values: CDR1 GTSNPN, CDR2 SVGIG (reference sequence). Trimming at V came to 2 bases and at J to 5 bases, leaving 10 bases not matched to a gene. There are 16 residues in the CDR3. Written as DNA, the CDR3 is TGTGCCTGGAGTTGGGGGCCGGGACAGGGGGTCGAGACCCAGTACTTC. Amino acids: CAWSWGPGQGVETQYF.

This chain joins TRBV11-2 and TRBJ1-1; maybe TRBD1 (5 bases). V was clipped by 6 bases and J by 1 base, with 18 bases between them. Germline CDR1 is SGHAT and CDR2 is FQNNGV. This CDR3 contains 16 residues. This CDR3 is CASRRSVGGWNTEAFF. As DNA, the CDR3 is TGTGCCAGCAGGCGCTCAGTCGGGGGTTGGAACACTGAAGCTTTCTTT.